The entry below describes one T cell receptor beta chain. One end of the junction is discordant with germline, which a read error may explain. In the original workflow: Reference gene primer amplification gave nucleated cell count estimates. Generated by immunoSEQ multiplex PCR, the TCRdb table keeps only in-frame clones and is missing some. For V, J and clone size, that table is used; D and trimming come from the DNA. The sample includes 40,000 or so clones, approximately 88% of them seen just once. The data originate from a study of blood T cell repertoires in COVID-19. Turning to the study itself: Acute and convalescent COVID-19 specimens originated in the United States, Italy and Spain. T cells, B-cell-depleted T cells, or PBMCs provided the cDNA or gDNA that served as material.

The sample comprised peripheral blood. The TCR sequence derives from a human donor in a cohort sampled during active COVID-19.

CDR3 protein: CASSYRGKGYTF. The CDR3 DNA reads as TGTGCCAGTAGTTACAGGGGAAAAGGCTACACCTTC. The chain uses TRBV6-6 and TRBJ1-2, with 7 bases identical to TRBD1. The length of the CDR3 is 12 residues. Germline-derived CDR1 and CDR2 are MNHNY and SVGAGI (reference sequence).